This T cell receptor beta chain came from a study of blood T cell repertoires in COVID-19. The participants were between roughly 18 and 100 years old and came from roughly 25 US areas. Two negative PCRs, clearance, or symptom resolution characterized the recovered Cohort 3 donors. The V and J ends lost 10 bases and 3 bases respectively, with 13 bases between them. Germline-derived CDR1 and CDR2 are MDHEN and SYDVKM. This CDR3 has 13 residues. The authors' processing: Estimated nucleated cell counts came from reference gene primer amplification. Using immunoSEQ multiplex PCR, the repertoire was profiled, and TCRdb retains in-frame clones only, with some absent. V and J calls and clone size are those listed in that table; D and trimming were worked out from the DNA. The sample includes about 380,000 clones, about 90% of them seen just once.

The source of this sequence is a woman younger than 45 who had recovered from COVID-19. The sequencing sample was made of PBMCs or T cells enriched from blood (not recorded which). This chain joins TRBV28 and TRBJ1-5, with D perhaps matching TRBD1 (6 bases). The CDR3 bases are TGTGCCATATCCAGGGGACCCAATCAGCCCCAGCATTTT. Residues: CAISRGPNQPQHF.